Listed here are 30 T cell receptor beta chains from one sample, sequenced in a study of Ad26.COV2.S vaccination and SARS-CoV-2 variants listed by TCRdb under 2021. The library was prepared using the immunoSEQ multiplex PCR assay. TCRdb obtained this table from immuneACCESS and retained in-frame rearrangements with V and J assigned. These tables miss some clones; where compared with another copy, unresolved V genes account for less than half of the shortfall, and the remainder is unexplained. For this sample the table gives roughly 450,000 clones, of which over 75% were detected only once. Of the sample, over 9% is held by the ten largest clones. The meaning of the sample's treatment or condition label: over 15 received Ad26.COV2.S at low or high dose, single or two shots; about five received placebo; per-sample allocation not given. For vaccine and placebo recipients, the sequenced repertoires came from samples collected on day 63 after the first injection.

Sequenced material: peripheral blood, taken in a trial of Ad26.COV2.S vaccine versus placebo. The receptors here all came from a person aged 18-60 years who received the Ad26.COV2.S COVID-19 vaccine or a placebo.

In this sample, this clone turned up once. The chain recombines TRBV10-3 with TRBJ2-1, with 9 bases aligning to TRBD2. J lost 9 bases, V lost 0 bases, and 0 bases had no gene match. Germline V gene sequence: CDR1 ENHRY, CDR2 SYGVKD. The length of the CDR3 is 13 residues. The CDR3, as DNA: TGTGCCATCAGTGAGTCTAGCGGGAGTGAGCAGTTCTTC. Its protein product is CAISESSGSEQFF.

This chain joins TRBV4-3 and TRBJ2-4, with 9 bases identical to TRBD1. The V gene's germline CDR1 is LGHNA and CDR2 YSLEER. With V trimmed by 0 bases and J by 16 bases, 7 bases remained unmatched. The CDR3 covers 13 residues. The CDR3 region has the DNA TGCGCCAGCAGCCAAGATACGGGACAGGGTATATACTTC. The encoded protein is CASSQDTGQGIYF.

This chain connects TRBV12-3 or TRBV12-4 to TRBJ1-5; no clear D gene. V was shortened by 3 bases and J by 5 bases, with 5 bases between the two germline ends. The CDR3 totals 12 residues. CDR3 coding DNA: TGTGCCAGCAGTTTCGCCGATCAGCCCCAGCATTTT. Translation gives CASSFADQPQHF.

In DNA form, the CDR3 reads TGTGCCACCCTAACGATCATGGGGGAGACCCAGTACTTC. Residues: CATLTIMGETQYF. V is TRBV10-3 and J is TRBJ2-5; no reliable D call. The CDR3 runs to 13 residues. The germline gives CDR1 ENHRY, CDR2 SYGVKD. V was cut by 10 bases and J by 5 bases, with 17 bases left in between.

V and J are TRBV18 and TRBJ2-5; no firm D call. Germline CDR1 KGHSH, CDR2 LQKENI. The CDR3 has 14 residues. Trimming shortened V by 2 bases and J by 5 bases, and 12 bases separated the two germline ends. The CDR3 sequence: CASSPFGRRETQYF. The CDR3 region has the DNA TGTGCCAGCTCACCATTTGGACGCAGGGAGACCCAGTACTTC.

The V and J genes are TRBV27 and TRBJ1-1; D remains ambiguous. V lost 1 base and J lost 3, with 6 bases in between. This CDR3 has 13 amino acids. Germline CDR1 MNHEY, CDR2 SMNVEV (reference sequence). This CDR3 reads CASSLLPDTEAFF. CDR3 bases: TGTGCCAGCAGTTTATTGCCCGACACTGAAGCTTTCTTT.

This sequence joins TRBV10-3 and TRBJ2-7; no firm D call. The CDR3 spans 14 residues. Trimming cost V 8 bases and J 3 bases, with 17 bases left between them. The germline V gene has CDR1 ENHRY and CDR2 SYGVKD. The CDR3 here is CAIQPTERVYEQYF. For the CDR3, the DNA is TGTGCCATCCAACCTACAGAGCGAGTCTACGAGCAGTACTTC.

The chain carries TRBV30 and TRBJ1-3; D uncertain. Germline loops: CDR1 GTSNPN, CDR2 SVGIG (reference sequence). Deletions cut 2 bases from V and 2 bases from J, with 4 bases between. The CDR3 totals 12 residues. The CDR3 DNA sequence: TGTGCCTGGAGTTCGGCTGGAAACACCATATATTTT. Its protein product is CAWSSAGNTIYF. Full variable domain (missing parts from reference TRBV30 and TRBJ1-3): SQTIHQWPATLVQPVGSPLSLECTVEGTSNPNLYWYRQAAGRGLQLLFYSVGIGQISSEVPQNLSASRPQDRQFILSSKKLLLSDSGFYLCAWSSAGNTIYFGEGSWLTVV.

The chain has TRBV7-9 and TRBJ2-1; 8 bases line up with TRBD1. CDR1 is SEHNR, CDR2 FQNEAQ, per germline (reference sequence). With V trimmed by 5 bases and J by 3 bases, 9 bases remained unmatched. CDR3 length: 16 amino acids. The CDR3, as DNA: TGTGCCAGCAGCCCCGGACAGGGACGGGACTACAATGAGCAGTTCTTC. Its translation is CASSPGQGRDYNEQFF.

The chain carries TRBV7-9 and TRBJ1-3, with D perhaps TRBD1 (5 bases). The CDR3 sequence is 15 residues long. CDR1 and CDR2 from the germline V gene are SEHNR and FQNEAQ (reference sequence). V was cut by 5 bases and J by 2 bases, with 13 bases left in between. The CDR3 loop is CASSPRQKTGNTIYF. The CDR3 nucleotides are TGTGCCAGCAGCCCGAGACAGAAAACTGGAAACACCATATATTTT.

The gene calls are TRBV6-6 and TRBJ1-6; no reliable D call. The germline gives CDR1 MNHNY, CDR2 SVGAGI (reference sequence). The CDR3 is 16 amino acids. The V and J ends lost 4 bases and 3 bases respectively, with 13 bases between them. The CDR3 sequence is CASSSRSAFYNSPLHF. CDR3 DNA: TGTGCCAGCAGTTCAAGATCAGCGTTCTATAATTCACCCCTCCACTTT.

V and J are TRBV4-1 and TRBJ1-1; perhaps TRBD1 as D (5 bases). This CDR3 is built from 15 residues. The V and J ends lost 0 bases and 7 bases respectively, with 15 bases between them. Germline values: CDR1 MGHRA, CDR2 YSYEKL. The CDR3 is CASSQDAPGVSEAFF. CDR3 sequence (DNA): TGCGCCAGCAGCCAAGATGCTCCGGGGGTAAGTGAAGCTTTCTTT.

The DNA for the CDR3 is TGTGCCAGCAGTTTATCCTTTGACAGTTTCTATGGCTACACCTTC. Translation gives CASSLSFDSFYGYTF. This chain connects TRBV27 to TRBJ1-2; perhaps TRBD1 as D (5 bases). There are 15 residues in the CDR3. Germline assignment: CDR1 MNHEY and CDR2 SMNVEV (reference sequence). V gave up 0 bases and J gave up 4 bases, with 12 bases separating them.

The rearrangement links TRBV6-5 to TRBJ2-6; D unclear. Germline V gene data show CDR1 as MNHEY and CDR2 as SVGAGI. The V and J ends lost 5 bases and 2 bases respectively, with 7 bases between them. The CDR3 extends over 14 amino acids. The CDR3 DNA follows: TGTGCCAGCAGTCCGGTGGCTGGGGCCAACGTCCTGACTTTC. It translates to CASSPVAGANVLTF.

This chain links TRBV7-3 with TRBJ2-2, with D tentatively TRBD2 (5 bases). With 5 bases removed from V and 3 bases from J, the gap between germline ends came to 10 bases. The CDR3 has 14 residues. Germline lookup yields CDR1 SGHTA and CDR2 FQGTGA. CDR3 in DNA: TGTGCCAGCAGCACGACTACCGACACCGGGGAGCTGTTTTTT. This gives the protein CASSTTTDTGELFF.

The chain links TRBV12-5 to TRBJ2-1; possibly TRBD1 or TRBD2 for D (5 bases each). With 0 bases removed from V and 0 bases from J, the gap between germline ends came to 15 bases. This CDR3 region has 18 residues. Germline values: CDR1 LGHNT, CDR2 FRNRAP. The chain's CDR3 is CASGLVGPTESSYNEQFF. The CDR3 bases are TGTGCTAGTGGTTTGGTGGGACCTACAGAGAGCTCCTACAATGAGCAGTTCTTC.

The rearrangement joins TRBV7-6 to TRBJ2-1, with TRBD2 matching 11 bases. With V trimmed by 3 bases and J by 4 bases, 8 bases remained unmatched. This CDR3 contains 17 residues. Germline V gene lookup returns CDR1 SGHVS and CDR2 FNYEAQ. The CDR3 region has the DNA TGTGCCAGCAGCTTCTATAGCGGGAGGGCCGGATACAATGAGCAGTTCTTC. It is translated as CASSFYSGRAGYNEQFF.

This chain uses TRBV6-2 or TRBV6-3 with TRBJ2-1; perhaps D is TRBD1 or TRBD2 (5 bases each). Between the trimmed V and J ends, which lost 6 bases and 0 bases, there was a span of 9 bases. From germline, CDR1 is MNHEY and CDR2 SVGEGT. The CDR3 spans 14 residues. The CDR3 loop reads CASSPGSSYNEQFF. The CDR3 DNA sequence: TGTGCCAGCAGCCCAGGGAGCTCCTACAATGAGCAGTTCTTC.

CDR3 nucleotide sequence: TGTGCTAGTGGTTTGGGGGCTTCGAACACCGGGGAGCTGTTTTTT. It codes for CASGLGASNTGELFF. J is TRBJ2-2 and V is TRBV12-5; D gene uncertain. V was clipped by 1 base and J by 0 bases, with 6 bases between them. The germline V gene encodes CDR1 LGHNT and CDR2 FRNRAP. The length of the CDR3 is 15 residues.

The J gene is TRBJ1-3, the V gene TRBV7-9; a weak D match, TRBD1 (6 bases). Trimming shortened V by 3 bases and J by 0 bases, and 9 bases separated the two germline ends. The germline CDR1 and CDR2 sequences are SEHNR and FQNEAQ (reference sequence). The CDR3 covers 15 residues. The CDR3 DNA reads TGTGCCAGCAGCTTGAGGGGGAACTCTGGAAACACCATATATTTT. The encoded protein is CASSLRGNSGNTIYF.

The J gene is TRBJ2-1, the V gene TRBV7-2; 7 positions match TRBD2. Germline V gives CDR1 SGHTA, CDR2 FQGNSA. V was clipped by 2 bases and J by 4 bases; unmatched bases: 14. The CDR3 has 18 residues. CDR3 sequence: CASSLLGGGRPPYNEQFF. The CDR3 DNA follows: TGTGCCAGCAGCTTACTAGGCGGGGGTCGCCCCCCATACAATGAGCAGTTCTTC.

CDR3 sequence: CASSSPGTGLLAFF. In DNA form, the CDR3 reads TGTGCCAGCAGTTCCCCCGGGACAGGGCTTCTCGCTTTCTTT. The rearrangement uses TRBV6-2 or TRBV6-3 and TRBJ1-1; 9 bases agree with TRBD1. Germline V gene sequence: CDR1 MNHEY, CDR2 SVGEGT. Unmatched junction bases numbered 11, after V lost 4 bases and J lost 11 bases. The CDR3 contains 14 residues.

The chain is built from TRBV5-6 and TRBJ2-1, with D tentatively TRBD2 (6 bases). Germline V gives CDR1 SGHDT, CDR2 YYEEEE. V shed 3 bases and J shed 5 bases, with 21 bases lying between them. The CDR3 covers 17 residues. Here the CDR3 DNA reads TGTGCCAGCAGCTCACCTACCTCATTGAGACTAGACAATGAGCAGTTCTTC. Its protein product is CASSSPTSLRLDNEQFF.

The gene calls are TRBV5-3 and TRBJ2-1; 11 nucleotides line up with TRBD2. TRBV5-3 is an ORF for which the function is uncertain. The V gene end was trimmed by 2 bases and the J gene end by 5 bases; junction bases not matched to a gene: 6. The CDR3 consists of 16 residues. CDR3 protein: CARSFGLAGRNNEQFF. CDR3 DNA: TGTGCCAGAAGCTTCGGACTAGCGGGTCGTAACAATGAGCAGTTCTTC.

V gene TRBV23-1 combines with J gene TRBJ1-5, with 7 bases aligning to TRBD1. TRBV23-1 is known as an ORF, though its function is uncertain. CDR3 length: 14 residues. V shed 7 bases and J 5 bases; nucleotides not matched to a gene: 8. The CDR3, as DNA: TGCGCCAGCAACGCAGGGACAGTGGATCAGCCCCAGCATTTT. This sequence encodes CASNAGTVDQPQHF.

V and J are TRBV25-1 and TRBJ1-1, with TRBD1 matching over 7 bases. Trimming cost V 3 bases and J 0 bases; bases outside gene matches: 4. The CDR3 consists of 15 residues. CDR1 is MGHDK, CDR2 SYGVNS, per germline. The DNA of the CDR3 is TGTGCCAGCAGTGACCCGGGACAGTTGAACACTGAAGCTTTCTTT. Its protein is CASSDPGQLNTEAFF.

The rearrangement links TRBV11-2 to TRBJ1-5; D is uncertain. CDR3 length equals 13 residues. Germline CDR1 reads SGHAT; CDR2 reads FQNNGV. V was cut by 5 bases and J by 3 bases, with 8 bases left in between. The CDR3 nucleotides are TGTGCCAGCAGCACCCGTCCCAATCAGCCCCAGCATTTT. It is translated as CASSTRPNQPQHF.

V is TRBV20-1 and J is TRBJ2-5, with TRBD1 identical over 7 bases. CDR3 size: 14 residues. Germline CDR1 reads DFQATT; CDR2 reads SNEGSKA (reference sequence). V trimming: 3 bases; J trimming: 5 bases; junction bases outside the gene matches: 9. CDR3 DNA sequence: TGCAGTGCTAGTCGGGACAGCCTGGTGGAGACCCAGTACTTC. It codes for CSASRDSLVETQYF.

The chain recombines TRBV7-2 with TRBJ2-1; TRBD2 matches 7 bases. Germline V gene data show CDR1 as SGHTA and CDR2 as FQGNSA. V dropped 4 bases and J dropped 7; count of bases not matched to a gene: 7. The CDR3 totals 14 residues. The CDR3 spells CASSSGGQLNEQFF. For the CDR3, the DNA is TGTGCCAGCAGCTCGGGAGGTCAACTAAATGAGCAGTTCTTC.

CDR3 DNA: TGTGCCAGCAGTTTAGACAGGGCGAACACTGAAGCTTTCTTT. It codes for CASSLDRANTEAFF. This chain links TRBV27 with TRBJ1-1; 7 bases match TRBD1. CDR3 length: 14 residues. Germline V lookup: CDR1 MNHEY, CDR2 SMNVEV (reference sequence). The V and J ends lost 2 bases and 1 base, in that order; junction bases with no gene match: 1.